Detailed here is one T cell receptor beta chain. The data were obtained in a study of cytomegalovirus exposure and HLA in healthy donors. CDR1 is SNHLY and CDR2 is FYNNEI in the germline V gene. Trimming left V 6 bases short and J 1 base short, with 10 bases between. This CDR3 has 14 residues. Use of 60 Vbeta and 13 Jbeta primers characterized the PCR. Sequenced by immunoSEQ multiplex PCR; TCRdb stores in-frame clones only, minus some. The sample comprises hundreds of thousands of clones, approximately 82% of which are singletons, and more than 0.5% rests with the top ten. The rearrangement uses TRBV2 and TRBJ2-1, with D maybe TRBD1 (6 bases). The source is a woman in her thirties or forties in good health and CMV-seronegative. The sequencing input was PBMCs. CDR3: CASSGQFSYNEQFF. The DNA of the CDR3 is TGTGCCAGCAGCGGACAGTTTTCCTACAATGAGCAGTTCTTC.